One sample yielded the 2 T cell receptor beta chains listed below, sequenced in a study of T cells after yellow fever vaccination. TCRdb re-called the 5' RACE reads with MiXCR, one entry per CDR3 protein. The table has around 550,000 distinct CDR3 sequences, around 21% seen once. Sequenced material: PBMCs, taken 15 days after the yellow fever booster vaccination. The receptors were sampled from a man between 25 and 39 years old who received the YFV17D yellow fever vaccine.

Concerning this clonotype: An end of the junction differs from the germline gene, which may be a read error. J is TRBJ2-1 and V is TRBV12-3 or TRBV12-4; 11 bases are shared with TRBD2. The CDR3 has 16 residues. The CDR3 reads CSARGGRRLAGNEQFF. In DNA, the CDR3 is TGCAGTGCTAGAGGGGGGCGGAGACTAGCGGGAAACGAGCAGTTCTTC.

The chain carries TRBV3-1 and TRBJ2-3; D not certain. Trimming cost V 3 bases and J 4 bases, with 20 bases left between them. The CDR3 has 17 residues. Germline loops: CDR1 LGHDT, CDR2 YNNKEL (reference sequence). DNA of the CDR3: TGTGCCAGCAGCCACGCCAGACTCCCCCCCGGTCCAGATACGCAGTATTTT. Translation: CASSHARLPPGPDTQYF.